The T cell receptor beta chain described here comes from a study of blood T cell repertoires in COVID-19. Study at large: The United States, Italy and Spain supplied acute and convalescent COVID-19 samples. Nucleic acid was either cDNA or gDNA, and it came from T cells, B-cell-depleted T cells, or PBMCs.

Everyone who took part was 18 to 89 years old, and they came from about two dozen US areas. Participants were placed into cohorts based on the clinical history they reported. TCRdb's copy holds only in-frame clones and misses some; the assay was immunoSEQ multiplex PCR. The sample has about 190,000 clones; around 84% are singletons. The clonotype comes from a woman younger than 45 who had recovered from COVID-19. The sample comprised PBMCs or T cells enriched from blood (not recorded which).

The CDR3 here is CASGGLAKETQYF. The DNA of the CDR3 is TGTGCCAGCGGGGGACTAGCGAAAGAGACCCAGTACTTC. V is TRBV9 and J is TRBJ2-5; 10 nucleotides align to TRBD2. Per the germline V gene, CDR1 is SGDLS and CDR2 is YYNGEE. Germline trimming cut 7 bases from V and 3 bases from J; bases unmatched to any gene: 3. The CDR3 has 13 amino acids. The variable domain in full, completed from reference TRBV9 and TRBJ2-5, reads DSGVTQTPKHLITATGQRVTLRCSPRSGDLSVYWYQQSLDQGLQFLIQYYNGEERAKGNILERFSAQQFPDLHSELNLSSLELGDSALYFCASGGLAKETQYFGPGTRLLVL.